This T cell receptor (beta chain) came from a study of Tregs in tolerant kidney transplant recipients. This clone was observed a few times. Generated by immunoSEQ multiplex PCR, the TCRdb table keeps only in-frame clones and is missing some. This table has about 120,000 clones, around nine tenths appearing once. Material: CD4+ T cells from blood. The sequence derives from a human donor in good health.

This CDR3 is CASTLGQGAEAFF. In DNA form, the CDR3 reads TGCGCCAGCACGCTTGGGCAGGGCGCTGAAGCTTTCTTT. This chain links TRBV5-1 with TRBJ1-1; D perhaps matches TRBD1 (5 bases). Trimming removed 6 bases from V and 6 bases from J, with 15 bases in between. The CDR3 runs 13 residues. CDR1 SGHRS and CDR2 YFSETQ come from the germline V gene.